These 20 T cell receptor beta chains were all obtained from the same sample, sequenced in a study of CD8+CD57+ T cells in acquired aplastic anemia (dated by TCRdb to the late 2010s). The instrument given in TCRdb is Illumina HiSeq 2000. Genomic DNA was used as template for profiling of TCR beta VDJ combinations and CDR3 sequences. Starting from the raw public reads, TCRdb applied fastp trimming at Q25, assembled clones with MiXCR and retained in-frame beta chains. All rows with the same CDR3 protein become a single entry with the most common DNA and genes. In this sample the table shows around 200,000 distinct CDR3 sequences, around 50% of which occur a single time. The ten largest clonotypes hold about a sixth of the sample. Sequencing was carried out using sorted CD4+, CD8+, or CD8+CD57+ T cells (not recorded which) from PBMCs. These receptors were collected from a human donor in good health, serving as a control.

This clonotype was seen only a few times. The chain combines TRBV18 with TRBJ1-2; D is unresolved. The CDR3 covers 14 residues. Between the trimmed V and J ends, which lost 0 bases and 5 bases, there was a span of 10 bases. From germline, CDR1 is KGHSH and CDR2 LQKENI. The CDR3 loop reads CASSPPSGGYGYTF. The CDR3 coding sequence is TGTGCCAGCTCACCACCGTCGGGCGGGTATGGCTACACCTTC.

At least ten counts were recorded for this clonotype. The V gene is TRBV15, the J gene TRBJ1-5; TRBD1 matches at 8 bases. V was clipped by 5 bases and J by 0 bases; unmatched bases: 15. This CDR3 contains 19 residues. CDR1 LNHNV and CDR2 YYDKDF come from the germline V gene (reference sequence). CDR3 in DNA: TGTGCCACCAGCCTGGGTGACAGGGGTTGGCCCCTTAGCAATCAGCCCCAGCATTTT. It yields the protein CATSLGDRGWPLSNQPQHF.

This clonotype was counted many times. J is TRBJ2-7 and V is TRBV3-1; TRBD2 agrees at 8 bases. The CDR3 loop spans 14 amino acids. V shed 7 bases and J 2 bases; nucleotides not matched to a gene: 7. CDR1 is LGHDT, CDR2 YNNKEL, per germline (reference sequence). Here the CDR3 reads CASTRRGATYEQYF. As DNA, the CDR3 is TGTGCCAGCACCCGGCGGGGGGCAACCTACGAGCAGTACTTC.

This clonotype has more than one count but fewer than ten. The gene calls are TRBV19 and TRBJ1-4, with a tentative D call TRBD1 (6 bases). Trimming took 7 bases from V and 3 from J, leaving 9 bases between them. The germline V gene has CDR1 LNHDA and CDR2 SQIVND (reference sequence). This CDR3 comprises 13 residues. CDR3 DNA: TGTGCCAGTAACACAGGGCCTAATGAAAAACTGTTTTTT. Translated, it gives CASNTGPNEKLFF.

The chain couples TRBV19 to TRBJ1-1, with TRBD1 matching 7 bases. Per the germline V gene, CDR1 is LNHDA and CDR2 is SQIVND (reference sequence). The CDR3 sequence is 15 residues long. Germline trimming cut 5 bases from V and 1 base from J; bases unmatched to any gene: 7. CDR3 region: CASSPRGQKNTEAFF. For the CDR3, the DNA is TGTGCCAGTAGTCCAAGGGGACAGAAGAACACTGAAGCTTTCTTT.

This chain uses TRBV7-9 with TRBJ2-7; unclear D gene. This CDR3 spans 13 amino acids. Germline values: CDR1 SEHNR, CDR2 FQNEAQ (reference sequence). The germline V and J ends were trimmed by 1 base and 5 bases, with 9 bases remaining between them. The CDR3 DNA reads as TGTGCCAGCAGCTTAGTTTCTCGCGACGAGCAGTACTTC. Translated: CASSLVSRDEQYF.

V gene TRBV7-3 combines with J gene TRBJ2-7; weak D call: TRBD1 (5 bases). The CDR3 runs 12 residues. Trimming shortened V by 3 bases and J by 6 bases, and 9 bases separated the two germline ends. Germline values: CDR1 SGHTA, CDR2 FQGTGA. CDR3 bases: TGTGCCAGCAGCTTGGCAGGGCCCGAGCAGTACTTC. Amino acid sequence: CASSLAGPEQYF.

J is TRBJ1-2 and V is TRBV19, with D unresolved. Trimming shortened V by 7 bases and J by 1 base, and 10 bases separated the two germline ends. The CDR3 has 13 amino acids. Germline assignment: CDR1 LNHDA and CDR2 SQIVND (reference sequence). CDR3 loop: CASTANLNYGYTF. In DNA form, the CDR3 reads TGTGCCAGTACAGCTAACCTTAACTATGGCTACACCTTC.

There are many counts of this clonotype. The rearrangement uses TRBV27 and TRBJ2-5; D is unclear. The CDR3 covers 12 residues. Trimming shortened V by 3 bases and J by 5 bases, and 7 bases separated the two germline ends. Germline values: CDR1 MNHEY, CDR2 SMNVEV (reference sequence). Here the CDR3 reads CASSFVGETQYF. The CDR3 DNA reads as TGTGCCAGCAGTTTTGTCGGGGAGACCCAGTACTTC.

This clonotype was seen ten or more times. One base away lies a much larger clone, so this may be a sequencing read error. The chain links TRBV7-8 to TRBJ2-7; 7 positions agree with TRBD1. V lost 3 bases, J lost 1 base, and 15 bases stayed unmatched. CDR1 SGHVS and CDR2 FQNEAQ come from the germline V gene. CDR3 length equals 18 residues. CDR3 sequence: CASSFHPDGTALSYEQYF. The CDR3 nucleotides are TGTGCCAGCAGCTTTCATCCAGACGGGACAGCCCTTTCCTACGAGCAGTACTTC.

Many counts were recorded for this clonotype. V gene TRBV27 combines with J gene TRBJ1-2; 7 bases agree with TRBD1. V lost 6 bases to trimming and J lost 7 bases; unmatched junction nucleotides: 11. Germline CDR1 MNHEY, CDR2 SMNVEV (reference sequence). The CDR3 length is 14 residues. For the CDR3, the DNA is TGTGCCAGCAGCGCGTACAGGGGCGGTAGTGGCTACACCTTC. Its protein is CASSAYRGGSGYTF.

The CDR3 here is CASSPIPGQTNTGELFF. Here the CDR3 DNA reads TGTGCCAGCAGCCCTATACCGGGACAGACGAACACCGGGGAGCTGTTTTTT. The J gene is TRBJ2-2, the V gene TRBV4-2, with TRBD1 matching 7 bases. The V gene's germline CDR1 is LGHNA and CDR2 YNFKEQ. V shed 4 bases and J 0 bases; nucleotides not matched to a gene: 8. This CDR3 is built from 17 residues.

The chain links TRBV28 to TRBJ2-5; perhaps TRBD2 as D (7 bases). The CDR3 length is 16 residues. V gave up 5 bases and J gave up 6 bases, with 22 bases separating them. The germline gives CDR1 MDHEN, CDR2 SYDVKM. CDR3 sequence (DNA): TGTGCCAGCAGTCCCCACATGGGGGGGGCCTTGAAGACCCAGTACTTC. Its protein product is CASSPHMGGALKTQYF. Using reference TRBV28 and TRBJ2-5 for the parts outside the CDR3, the full variable domain is DVKVTQSSRYLVKRTGEKVFLECVQDMDHENMFWYRQDPGLGLRLIYFSYDVKMKEKGDIPEGYSVSREKKERFSLILESASTNQTSMYLCASSPHMGGALKTQYFGPGTRLLVL.

This clonotype turned up a few times. The chain couples TRBV10-3 to TRBJ2-7; D gene uncertain. The V and J ends lost 1 base and 6 bases respectively, with 4 bases between them. Germline values: CDR1 ENHRY, CDR2 SYGVKD. This CDR3 region has 11 residues. For the CDR3, the DNA is TGTGCCATCAGTGAGTTTGCCGAGCAGTACTTC. Translating gives CAISEFAEQYF.

The rearrangement links TRBV7-2 to TRBJ1-1, with D tentatively TRBD1 (5 bases). The CDR3 length is 16 residues. V gave up 4 bases and J gave up 7 bases, with 22 bases separating them. CDR1 and CDR2 from the germline V gene are SGHTA and FQGNSA. CDR3 coding DNA: TGTGCCAGCAGCTCCAATTCCGGGCCGCGGGGGAATGAAGCTTTCTTT. Translated: CASSSNSGPRGNEAFF. Supplemented by reference TRBV7-2 and TRBJ1-1, the full variable domain reads GAGVSQSPSNKVTEKGKDVELRCDPISGHTALYWYRQSLGQGLEFLIYFQGNSAPDKSGLPSDRFSAERTGGSVSTLTIQRTQQEDSAVYLCASSSNSGPRGNEAFFGQGTRLTVV.

This clonotype occurred many times. CDR3 sequence reads: CASSVEQGPNQPQHF. Written as DNA, the CDR3 is TGTGCCAGCAGCGTAGAACAGGGCCCCAATCAGCCCCAGCATTTT. This chain uses TRBV9 with TRBJ1-5; tentative D call: TRBD1 (6 bases). The CDR3 is 15 amino acids. Germline V gives CDR1 SGDLS, CDR2 YYNGEE. The V end lost 0 bases, the J end lost 3 bases, and 10 bases lay between the germline ends.

The chain uses TRBV7-9 and TRBJ2-7; 8 positions agree with TRBD1. Germline CDR1 and CDR2: SEHNR and FQNEAQ (reference sequence). The CDR3 sequence is 14 residues long. With V trimmed by 5 bases and J by 6 bases, 9 bases remained unmatched. The CDR3 DNA follows: TGTGCCAGCAGCATAACCGGGACAGGCCCCGAGCAGTACTTC. It is translated as CASSITGTGPEQYF.

The rearrangement links TRBV7-3 to TRBJ2-2; TRBD2 is a possible D gene (6 bases). With 1 base removed from V and 8 bases from J, the gap between germline ends came to 11 bases. The CDR3 totals 14 residues. From germline, CDR1 is SGHTA and CDR2 FQGTGA. For the CDR3, the DNA is TGTGCCAGCAGCTTAAATGGGGGGTTGGGGGAGCTGTTTTTT. This encodes CASSLNGGLGELFF.

This clonotype was picked up many times. This chain connects TRBV4-3 to TRBJ1-2; no reliable D call. CDR3 length: 15 amino acids. Germline V gene data show CDR1 as LGHNA and CDR2 as YSLEER. V lost 0 bases to trimming and J lost 4 bases, with 12 bases between them. CDR3 sequence: CASSQERAVSYGYTF. CDR3 DNA: TGCGCCAGCAGCCAAGAGAGGGCGGTGAGCTATGGCTACACCTTC.

The V gene is TRBV7-6, the J gene TRBJ1-6, with D perhaps TRBD1 (5 bases). The germline CDR1 and CDR2 sequences are SGHVS and FNYEAQ. The CDR3 is 18 amino acids. V was pared by 5 bases and J by 2 bases, with 19 bases between. Here the CDR3 reads CASSLIGAGLTYNSPLHF. Written as DNA, the CDR3 is TGTGCCAGCAGCCTCATTGGGGCAGGGCTGACCTATAATTCACCCCTCCACTTT.